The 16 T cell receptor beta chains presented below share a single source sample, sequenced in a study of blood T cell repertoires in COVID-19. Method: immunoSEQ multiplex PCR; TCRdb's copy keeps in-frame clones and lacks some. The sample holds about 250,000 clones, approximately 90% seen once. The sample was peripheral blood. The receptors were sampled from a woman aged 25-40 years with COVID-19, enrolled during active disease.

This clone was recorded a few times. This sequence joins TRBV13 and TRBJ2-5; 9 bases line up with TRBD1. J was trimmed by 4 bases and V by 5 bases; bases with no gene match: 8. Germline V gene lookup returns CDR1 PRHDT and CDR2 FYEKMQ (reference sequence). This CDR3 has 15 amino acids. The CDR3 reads CASSLGQGIGETQYF. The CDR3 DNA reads TGTGCCAGCAGCCTGGGACAGGGAATCGGAGAGACCCAGTACTTC.

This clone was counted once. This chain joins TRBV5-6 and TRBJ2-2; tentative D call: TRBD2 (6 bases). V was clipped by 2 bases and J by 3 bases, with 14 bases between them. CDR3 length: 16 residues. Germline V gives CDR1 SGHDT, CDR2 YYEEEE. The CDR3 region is CASSFAGYLDTGELFF. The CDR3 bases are TGTGCCAGCAGCTTCGCGGGGTATTTGGACACCGGGGAGCTGTTTTTT. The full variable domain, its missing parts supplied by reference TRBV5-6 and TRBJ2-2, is DAGVTQSPTHLIKTRGQQVTLRCSPKSGHDTVSWYQQALGQGPQFIFQYYEEEERQRGNFPDRFSGHQFPNYSSELNVNALLLGDSALYLCASSFAGYLDTGELFFGEGSRLTVL.

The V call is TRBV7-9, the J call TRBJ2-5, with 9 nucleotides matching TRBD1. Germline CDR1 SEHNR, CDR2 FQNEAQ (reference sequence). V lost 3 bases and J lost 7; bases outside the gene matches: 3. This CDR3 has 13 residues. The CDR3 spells CASSLDRGGTQYF. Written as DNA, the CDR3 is TGTGCCAGCAGCTTGGACAGGGGCGGGACCCAGTACTTC.

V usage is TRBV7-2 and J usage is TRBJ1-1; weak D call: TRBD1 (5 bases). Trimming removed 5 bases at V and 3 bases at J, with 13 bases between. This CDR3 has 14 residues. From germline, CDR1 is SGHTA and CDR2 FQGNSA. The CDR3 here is CASSPRGSHTEAFF. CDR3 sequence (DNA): TGTGCCAGCAGCCCCCGGGGGTCCCACACTGAAGCTTTCTTT.

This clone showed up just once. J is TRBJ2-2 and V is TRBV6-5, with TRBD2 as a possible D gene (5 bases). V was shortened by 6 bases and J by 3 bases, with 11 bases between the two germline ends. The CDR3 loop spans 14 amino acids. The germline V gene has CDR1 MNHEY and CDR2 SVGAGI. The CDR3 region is CASRTWGDTGELFF. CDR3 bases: TGTGCCAGCAGAACCTGGGGAGACACCGGGGAGCTGTTTTTT.

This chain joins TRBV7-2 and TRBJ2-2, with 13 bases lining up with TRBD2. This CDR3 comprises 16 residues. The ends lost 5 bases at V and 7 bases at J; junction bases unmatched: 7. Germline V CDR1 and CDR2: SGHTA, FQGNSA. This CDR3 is CASSRRTSGGNGELFF. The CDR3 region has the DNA TGTGCCAGCAGCCGTAGGACTAGCGGGGGTAACGGGGAGCTGTTTTTT.

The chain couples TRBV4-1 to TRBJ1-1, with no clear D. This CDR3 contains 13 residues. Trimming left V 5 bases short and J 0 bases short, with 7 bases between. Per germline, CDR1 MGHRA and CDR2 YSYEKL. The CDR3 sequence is CASSDTLNTEAFF. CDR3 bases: TGCGCCAGCAGCGACACTCTGAACACTGAAGCTTTCTTT.

CDR3 protein: CASSFFRDRDRETQYF. CDR3 nucleotides: TGTGCCAGCAGCTTTTTCCGGGACAGGGACCGGGAGACCCAGTACTTC. The genes are TRBV7-9 and TRBJ2-5; the match to TRBD1 covers 9 bases. Germline CDR1 reads SEHNR; CDR2 reads FQNEAQ (reference sequence). Unmatched junction bases numbered 10, after V lost 3 bases and J lost 5 bases. The CDR3 runs 16 residues.

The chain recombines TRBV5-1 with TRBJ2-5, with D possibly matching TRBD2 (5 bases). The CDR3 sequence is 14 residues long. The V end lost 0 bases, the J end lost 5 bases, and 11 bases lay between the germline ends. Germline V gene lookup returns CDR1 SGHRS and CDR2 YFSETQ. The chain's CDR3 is CASSLAGNIETQYF. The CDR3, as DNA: TGCGCCAGCAGCTTGGCGGGGAATATTGAGACCCAGTACTTC.

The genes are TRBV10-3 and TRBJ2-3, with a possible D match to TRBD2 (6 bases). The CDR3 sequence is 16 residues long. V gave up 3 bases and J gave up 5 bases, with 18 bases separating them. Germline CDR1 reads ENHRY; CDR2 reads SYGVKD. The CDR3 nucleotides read TGTGCCATCAGTGATGGACGCGGGGAGTCGAAAGATACGCAGTATTTT. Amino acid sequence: CAISDGRGESKDTQYF.

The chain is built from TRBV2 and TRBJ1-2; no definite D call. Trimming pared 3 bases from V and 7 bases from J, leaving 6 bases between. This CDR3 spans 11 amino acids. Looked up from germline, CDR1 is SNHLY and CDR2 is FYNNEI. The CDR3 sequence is CASSDPRGYTF. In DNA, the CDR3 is TGTGCCAGCAGTGACCCGCGTGGCTACACCTTC. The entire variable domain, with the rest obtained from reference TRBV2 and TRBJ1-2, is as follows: EPEVTQTPSHQVTQMGQEVILRCVPISNHLYFYWYRQILGQKVEFLVSFYNNEISEKSEIFDDQFSVERPDGSNFTLKIRSTKLEDSAMYFCASSDPRGYTFGSGTRLTVV.

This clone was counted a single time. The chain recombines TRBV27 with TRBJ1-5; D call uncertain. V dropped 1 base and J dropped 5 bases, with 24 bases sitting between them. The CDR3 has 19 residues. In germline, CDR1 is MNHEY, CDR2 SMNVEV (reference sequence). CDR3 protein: CASSLFIRNLWQLDQPQHF. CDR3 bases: TGTGCCAGCAGTTTATTTATTCGTAATCTTTGGCAGCTAGATCAGCCCCAGCATTTT.

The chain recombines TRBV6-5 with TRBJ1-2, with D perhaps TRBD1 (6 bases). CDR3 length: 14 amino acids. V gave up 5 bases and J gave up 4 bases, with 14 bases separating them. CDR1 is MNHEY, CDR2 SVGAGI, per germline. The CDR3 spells CASSQLAGAYGYTF. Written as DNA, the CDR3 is TGTGCCAGCAGTCAGTTAGCAGGGGCCTATGGCTACACCTTC.

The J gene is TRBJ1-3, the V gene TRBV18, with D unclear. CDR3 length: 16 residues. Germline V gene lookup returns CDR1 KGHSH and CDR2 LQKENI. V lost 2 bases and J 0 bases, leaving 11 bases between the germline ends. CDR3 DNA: TGTGCCAGCTCACCAGCCGGTTTAAGCTCTGGAAACACCATATATTTT. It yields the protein CASSPAGLSSGNTIYF.

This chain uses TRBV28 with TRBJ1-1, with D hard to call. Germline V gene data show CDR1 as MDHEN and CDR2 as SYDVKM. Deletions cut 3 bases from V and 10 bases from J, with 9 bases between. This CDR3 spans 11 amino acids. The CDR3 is CASSFEGTAFF. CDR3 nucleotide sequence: TGTGCCAGCAGTTTTGAGGGTACAGCTTTCTTT.

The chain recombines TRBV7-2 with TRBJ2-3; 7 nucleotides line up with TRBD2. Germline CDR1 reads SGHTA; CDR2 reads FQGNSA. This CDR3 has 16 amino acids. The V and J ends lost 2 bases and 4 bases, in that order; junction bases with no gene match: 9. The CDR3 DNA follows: TGTGCCAGCAGCTTAAGCCTCGGACTAGTTTCAGATACGCAGTATTTT. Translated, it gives CASSLSLGLVSDTQYF.